This TCR beta chain was observed in a study of T cell responses to AZD1222 COVID-19 vaccine. Assay used: immunoSEQ multiplex PCR; TCRdb lists only in-frame clones, some missing. Of about 140,000 clones listed, approximately 85% are singletons. Regarding the study as a whole: The study found vaccine-associated CD4 TCRs spanning spike, dominant at 160-218 and 743-854.

This clone showed up just once. Antigen specificity is unknown. Looked up from germline, CDR1 is SGHKS and CDR2 is YYEKEE (reference sequence). Trimming shortened V by 1 base and J by 7 bases, and 20 bases separated the two germline ends. The CDR3 consists of 16 residues. The chain combines TRBV5-5 with TRBJ1-2, with a tentative D call TRBD1 (6 bases). This specimen was peripheral blood, taken 28 days after the second dose of the MenACWY control vaccine. The receptor comes from an adult who received the MenACWY meningococcal vaccine as a control. The CDR3 DNA sequence: TGTGCCAGCAGCTTGTCAGGGGAGGTAGTTCGGAGTGGCTACACCTTC. This sequence encodes CASSLSGEVVRSGYTF.